A selection of T cell receptor beta chains follows, all from one sample in a study of shared clonotypes between healthy human individuals. The data were produced by immunoSEQ multiplex PCR, yet TCRdb's version contains in-frame clones alone and is incomplete. The sample shows approximately 2.3 million clones, approximately 93% of them seen only once. Sequencing was performed on naive CD4+ T cells from PBMCs. These receptors originate from a man aged 18 to 35 in good health. Some clones in this sample may be carry-over from other donors' samples. Both conserved end residues are part of each CDR3. D genes are given only for firm matches.

TRBV2,TRBD1,TRBJ2-5,CASMDRAYQETQYF,TGTGCCAGCATGGACAGGGCGTACCAAGAGACCCAGTACTTC
TRBV5-1,NA,TRBJ2-3,CASSATDTQYF,TGCGCCAGCAGCGCTACAGATACGCAGTATTTT
TRBV27,TRBD1,TRBJ1-5,CASSPFLGTVGGQPQHF,TGTGCCAGCAGCCCTTTTCTCGGGACAGTAGGGGGTCAGCCCCAGCATTTT
TRBV4-1,NA,TRBJ2-1,CASSHIGGTQFF,TGCGCCAGCAGCCACATAGGGGGAACGCAGTTCTTC
TRBV9,TRBD1,TRBJ2-6,CASSVTGTVGANVLTF,TGTGCCAGCAGCGTGACCGGGACAGTTGGGGCCAACGTCCTGACTTTC
TRBV7-3,NA,TRBJ2-7,CASSPGGGVEEQYF,TGTGCCAGCAGCCCTGGTGGAGGGGTGGAAGAGCAGTACTTC
TRBV6-1,TRBD2,TRBJ2-1,CASSEGRTTSPGRNEQFF,TGTGCCAGCAGTGAAGGTCGGACGACTAGCCCGGGGCGGAATGAGCAGTTCTTC
TRBV5-1,NA,TRBJ2-1,CASSLEISYNEQFF,TGCGCCAGCAGCTTGGAAATTAGCTACAATGAGCAGTTCTTC
TRBV6-6,NA,TRBJ2-2,CASSFGRGTTGELFF,TGTGCCAGCAGTTTCGGGCGGGGCACCACCGGGGAGCTGTTTTTT
TRBV7-9,NA,TRBJ2-5,CASSSRTQETQYF,TGTGCCAGCAGCTCGCGGACCCAAGAGACCCAGTACTTC
TRBV28,NA,TRBJ2-7,CASSLGGFLAREQYF,TGTGCCAGCAGTTTAGGGGGTTTTCTAGCTCGGGAGCAGTACTTC
TRBV10-3,TRBD1,TRBJ2-5,CAISAGTGPPTQYF,TGTGCCATCAGTGCCGGGACAGGGCCTCCAACCCAGTACTTC